This TCR beta chain was obtained from a study of cytomegalovirus exposure and HLA in healthy donors. CDR3 length: 14 residues. V lost 6 bases, J lost 4 bases, and 5 bases stayed unmatched. CDR1 and CDR2 from the germline V gene are SGHTA and FQGNSA. This PCR relied on a set of 60 Vbeta primers and 13 Jbeta primers. The method was immunoSEQ multiplex PCR; TCRdb's version includes in-frame clones alone and lacks a portion of them. The repertoire holds 80,000 to 95,000 clones, with more than 65% as singletons. Concerning this clone: Its target is unknown.

General study points: Follow-up analysis later connected one missense variant in DCLRE1C with trimming of TCR beta V- and J-genes. Productive rates of about 90% or about 30% were seen for most TCR beta V segments in an earlier analysis. Among TCR sequences, most were rare, though some public TCRs appeared in many donors. Follow-up analysis seemed to connect common viral pathogens with several of the most significant clusters identified.

Sequencing was carried out using PBMCs. V usage is TRBV7-2 and J usage is TRBJ2-5; 10 bases are a match to TRBD2. This clonotype was obtained from a woman between 18 and 30 years old in good health and CMV-seropositive. The CDR3 loop reads CASRHSGGSETQYF. The CDR3 DNA follows: TGTGCCAGCAGACATAGCGGGGGGTCAGAGACCCAGTACTTC.